This TCR beta chain was recovered during a study of T cells in Graves' hyperthyroidism and ophthalmopathy (dated by TCRdb to the late 2010s). With respect to the entire study: Peripheral blood samples were taken at the time of initial diagnosis, prior to any treatment. To identify TCR V-J signatures that set the groups apart, the researchers used a discovery cohort of 100 patients, made up of around 42 with Graves' ophthalmopathy and 55 to 65 with stable Graves' hyperthyroidism. An independent validation cohort of 18 to 20 hyperthyroidism patients and about 15 patients who later progressed to ophthalmopathy tested prospective prediction of ophthalmopathy. The approximately 97 discovery patients were randomly divided into training and test sets at a 7:3 ratio. Thyroid tissue and blood T-cell repertoires from about 6 Graves' hyperthyroidism patients were also compared in the study. After blood sampling, hyperthyroidism patients were treated with methimazole at a starting dose of 30 mg daily, and ophthalmopathy patients were treated with high-dose intravenous methylprednisolone. TCR Vbeta CDR3 sequencing of fewer than 150 peripheral blood samples (over 40 ophthalmopathy, around 80 hyperthyroidism and around 17 progressor patients) is reported in the paper.

For this clonotype: The antigen it binds to is not known. Qualities for individual bases were not recorded, and no much larger clone is one base off.

Results and caveats for the whole study, not just this receptor: No statistical method was used to fix the sample size in advance, and group allocation was not hidden from the investigators. In validation, progression to ophthalmopathy was predicted by the model with 70% to 71% sensitivity and roughly 76% specificity, a median of around 6.5 months before onset. A 13 V-J signature model separated ophthalmopathy from stable hyperthyroidism, with about 88% sensitivity and roughly 81% specificity in cross-validation and 80%/75% in testing. Blood samples also contained most of the expanded thyroid clonotypes (frequency above 0.001), which suggests that blood repertoires may reflect thyroid immune responses.

Ophthalmopathy patients had moderately to severely active disease, with a Clinical Activity Score of 3 or more, a NOSPECS grade of 4 or more, and a disease duration of less than 3 months. Exclusion was applied to patients with uncontrolled infections, other autoimmune diseases, pregnancy or lactation. Diagnoses relied on clinical symptoms, serum thyroxine and TRAb, thyroid ultrasound and orbital computed tomography. PBMCs were separated from about 10 ml of fresh peripheral blood using Ficoll-Paque density gradient centrifugation. Total RNA was extracted with Trizol reagent, and quality was checked on an Agilent 2100 Bioanalyzer. At the junction V is shortened by 5 bases and J by 4 bases, with 12 bases in between. Measured from the cysteine to the phenylalanine, the CDR3 is 14 residues long. Of all the DNA, just the CDR3 is kept, 42 bases in frame from base 1. For CDR1 and CDR2, the germline V gene (reference sequence) lists MNHEY and SMNVEV.

TCR beta CDR3 regions were amplified from RNA transcripts. For the first round of RT-PCR on the TCR CDR3, the HTBI primer set was used together with the Qiagen OneStep RT-PCR kit. Libraries were constructed in a second round of multiplex PCR, after which size selection and purification were performed. Paired-end sequencing of the libraries was performed with 100 bp reads on an Illumina HiSeq2000. On the study's bioinformatics: SOAPnuke was used to process the raw data, removing reads that contained adapters or uncalled bases, had a mean Phred below 15, or lacked an exact match to the constant primer or identifier. High-quality paired reads were merged with COPE v1.2.5, and unique nucleotide sequences were defined as clonotypes. MiTCR v1.1 was used to align clonotypes to the IMGT TRBV, TRBD and TRBJ reference segments. The analysis was restricted to V-J combinations with a frequency above 0.0001, which together covered roughly 99% of the repertoires. The TCS score was defined as F50 (clonal expansion) divided by E x V (chaos), with BLOSUM62-based TCRdist calculated between CDR3 peptides within each V-J. Welch's t-statistics and random forest reduced around 520 V-J features to 10 to 15, which were used in a naive Bayes classifier (R e1071). Clones were called with MiXCR by TCRdb after fastp trimmed the public reads at Q25, and only in-frame beta chains were retained. Each CDR3 protein gets just one entry, which takes the most common genes and DNA from the rows behind it. What appears here as the V and J calls and clone size reflects TCRdb's work, not the paper's. This sample gives roughly 600,000 distinct CDR3 sequences in total; roughly 15% of them show up just once. The ten largest clones capture roughly an eighth of the sample.

This clonotype was sampled from a woman aged 45-60 years with Graves' ophthalmopathy. The chain is assembled from TRBV27 and TRBJ2-1; tentative D gene TRBD2, with 5 bases matching. The sample was blood. The DNA sequence reads TGTGCCAGCAGTCCGAGACTACTTTACAATGAGCAGTTCTTC. The encoded protein is CASSPRLLYNEQFF.